This entry concerns a single T cell receptor beta chain. No antigen is known for it. The data belong to a study of cytomegalovirus exposure and HLA in healthy donors. Study observations and caveats: Reported performance of the classifier showed diagnosis of cytomegalovirus status with high specificity and sensitivity. A missense variant in DCLRE1C was later tied to TCR beta V- and J-gene trimming.

A multiplex PCR was run with 60 Vbeta primers and 13 Jbeta primers. Only in-frame clones appear in the TCRdb table, and some are missing; sequencing was by immunoSEQ multiplex PCR. In the table there are 150,000 to 200,000 clones, 79% of which are singletons. Trimming removed 1 base at V and 5 bases at J, with 5 bases between. The CDR3 totals 11 residues. The germline V gene has CDR1 DFQATT and CDR2 SNEGSKA (reference sequence). The receptor's source is a middle-aged man in good health and CMV-seronegative. The source material was PBMCs. The rearrangement joins TRBV20-1 to TRBJ2-5; D ambiguous. The CDR3 bases are TGCAGTGCTAGAGCCCGGGAGACCCAGTACTTC. It yields the protein CSARARETQYF.